Listed here are 3 T cell receptor beta chains from one sample, sequenced in a study of blood T cell repertoires in COVID-19. TCRdb keeps only in-frame clones here, not all; method: immunoSEQ multiplex PCR. Here the sample spans around 140,000 clones, 88% being singletons. The sequenced sample was peripheral blood. These receptors were taken from a man aged 70-80 years with active COVID-19.

V gene TRBV7-9 combines with J gene TRBJ2-5; 9 bases fit TRBD1. This CDR3 contains 15 residues. V shed 10 bases and J 4 bases; nucleotides not matched to a gene: 13. CDR1 and CDR2 (germline): SEHNR, FQNEAQ (reference sequence). The CDR3 DNA reads TGTGCCACTCGTCGGGGACAGGGCGCCGGAGAGACCCAGTACTTC. This gives the protein CATRRGQGAGETQYF. Drawing the rest from reference TRBV7-9 and TRBJ2-5, the complete variable domain is DTGVSQNPRHKITKRGQNVTFRCDPISEHNRLYWYRQTLGQGPEFLTYFQNEAQLEKSRLLSDRFSAERPKGSFSTLEIQRTEQGDSAMYLCATRRGQGAGETQYFGPGTRLLVL.

The chain couples TRBV19 to TRBJ2-3, with D perhaps matching TRBD1 (5 bases). The CDR3 has 16 amino acids. Trimming removed 0 bases from V and 3 bases from J, with 13 bases in between. Germline lookup yields CDR1 LNHDA and CDR2 SQIVND (reference sequence). In DNA, the CDR3 is TGTGCCAGTAGTATAGACCGGAAGGGGAAAACAGATACGCAGTATTTT. Its translation is CASSIDRKGKTDTQYF. Variable domain in full (rest from reference TRBV19 and TRBJ2-3): DGGITQSPKYLFRKEGQNVTLSCEQNLNHDAMYWYRQDPGQGLRLIYYSQIVNDFQKGDIAEGYSVSREKKESFPLTVTSAQKNPTAFYLCASSIDRKGKTDTQYFGPGTRLTVL.

This chain uses TRBV5-4 with TRBJ1-1, with TRBD1 matching 8 bases. The germline V gene encodes CDR1 SGHNT and CDR2 YYREEE (reference sequence). V was clipped by 6 bases and J by 2 bases; unmatched bases: 9. This CDR3 has 15 residues. CDR3 in amino acids: CASNKGTGDNTEAFF. As DNA, the CDR3 is TGTGCCAGCAATAAAGGGACAGGTGATAACACTGAAGCTTTCTTT.